This is a list of T cell receptor beta chains from one sample in a study of cytomegalovirus exposure and HLA in healthy donors. Some clones are missing from TCRdb's copy, which holds only in-frame ones; the method was immunoSEQ multiplex PCR. There are around 160,000 clones in the sample; roughly nine tenths occur only once, and around 3.1% lies in the top ten. The specimen sequenced was PBMCs. All receptors come from a woman under 30 in good health and CMV-seropositive. The CDR3 runs from the conserved cysteine through the conserved F or W. The order of the fields is D gene, clone size, J gene, CDR3 length, V gene, CDR3 DNA, CDR3 protein. D genes are given only for firm matches. Rows may omit the clone size; those that give it use once, few, many or a size class.

TRBD1	once	TRBJ2-1	16	TRBV11-2	TGTGCCAGCAGCTTAAGACAGGGGGTTACCGGGACTAAGCAGTTCTTC	CASSLRQGVTGTKQFF
NA	NA	TRBJ1-3	17	TRBV7-2	TGTGCCAGCAGCTTAGCGGGGGGACTACTCTCTGGAAACACCATATATTTT	CASSLAGGLLSGNTIYF
TRBD2	NA	TRBJ2-7	16	TRBV5-4	TGTGCCAGCAGCTTGGGGCCTAGCGGGACGATCTACGAGCAGTACTTC	CASSLGPSGTIYEQYF
NA	NA	TRBJ1-1	12	TRBV19	TGTGCCAGTAGTATCCGGGGTACTGAAGCTTTCTTT	CASSIRGTEAFF
NA	NA	TRBJ2-5	13	TRBV30	TGTGCCTGGAGTGGTGGCAGCGCAGAGACCCAGTACTTC	CAWSGGSAETQYF
NA	NA	TRBJ1-1	13	TRBV6-5	TGTGCCAGCAGTTACGGGCAGAACACTGAAGCTTTCTTT	CASSYGQNTEAFF
NA	NA	TRBJ1-2	13	TRBV5-1	TGCGCCAGCAGCTTTAGCAGGGGCCATGGCTACACCTTC	CASSFSRGHGYTF
TRBD2	NA	TRBJ2-5	17	TRBV5-4	TGTGCCAGCAGCTCCGGACTAGCGGGAGGCGGAAGAGAGACCCAGTACTTC	CASSSGLAGGGRETQYF
NA	NA	TRBJ1-2	17	TRBV5-3	TGTGCCAGAAGCATAACAGGAAAAAGAAGAGCTAACTATGGCTACACCTTC	CARSITGKRRANYGYTF
NA	NA	TRBJ2-1	16	TRBV16	TGTGCCAGCAGCCAATCTTGGCTAGCTGGCTACAATGAGCAGTTCTTC	CASSQSWLAGYNEQFF
TRBD1	NA	TRBJ2-7	15	TRBV5-4	TGTGCCAGCAGCCCCGGCCTGCGGACAGGGGTCGAGCAGTACTTC	CASSPGLRTGVEQYF
TRBD1	NA	TRBJ2-2	16	TRBV7-3	TGTGCCAGCAGCGATCAAATCACAGGGGTCGGCGGGGAGCTGTTTTTT	CASSDQITGVGGELFF
NA	NA	TRBJ2-3	16	TRBV5-1	TGCGCCAGCAGCTTGGAACCTAGCGAGTTCACAGATACGCAGTATTTT	CASSLEPSEFTDTQYF
NA	NA	TRBJ1-1	15	TRBV5-5	TGTGCCAGCAGCCCCGTGGGGCGGAAGAACACTGAAGCTTTCTTT	CASSPVGRKNTEAFF
NA	NA	TRBJ2-7	17	TRBV11-2	TGTGCCAGCAGCTTACCCCTAGGGGGAGAGCACTCCTACGAGCAGTACTTC	CASSLPLGGEHSYEQYF
TRBD1	NA	TRBJ2-4	15	TRBV28	TGTGCCAGCAGTTTTCCCCGGACAGGGGGCGTCATTCAGTACTTC	CASSFPRTGGVIQYF
NA	NA	TRBJ1-2	15	TRBV19	TGTGCCAGTTGCTTCCTCAGGGGTTCAGGATATGGCTACACCTTC	CASCFLRGSGYGYTF
TRBD1	NA	TRBJ2-3	15	TRBV5-4	TGTGCCAGCAGCCAAATCGACAGGGGCACAGATACGCAGTATTTT	CASSQIDRGTDTQYF
NA	NA	TRBJ2-7	12	TRBV28	TGTGCCTGGGGCAGGCGTTCCTACGAGCAGTACTTC	CAWGRRSYEQYF
TRBD1	NA	TRBJ1-5	14	TRBV7-6	TGTGCCAGCAGCCCTCAGGGGGGAGATCAGCCCCAGCATTTT	CASSPQGGDQPQHF
TRBD1	NA	TRBJ2-7	15	TRBV5-1	TGCGCCAGCAGTTTGACAGGGTTTCTCTCCTACGAGCAGTACTTC	CASSLTGFLSYEQYF
TRBD2	NA	TRBJ2-3	13	TRBV30	TGTGCCTGGAGTGGGGGAGGGAAGAATACGCAGTATTTT	CAWSGGGKNTQYF
NA	NA	TRBJ2-6	17	TRBV9	TGTGCCAGCAGCGTAGGGGCAGTCCCCTCTGGGGCCAACGTCCTGACTTTC	CASSVGAVPSGANVLTF
NA	NA	TRBJ1-4	13	TRBV7-6	TGTGCCAGCAGCCCTAACGGAGGGGAAAAACTGTTTTTT	CASSPNGGEKLFF
TRBD1	NA	TRBJ2-1	16	TRBV7-9	TGTGCCAGCAGCTTACACCCCATCGGACAGGGACATGAGCAGTTCTTC	CASSLHPIGQGHEQFF
NA	NA	TRBJ1-2	15	TRBV4-3	TGCGCCAGCAGCCAAGATGACGGGAGGACCTATGGCTACACCTTC	CASSQDDGRTYGYTF
TRBD2	NA	TRBJ2-3	16	TRBV30	TGTGCCTGGAACCTTTTAGCGGGGCAAAGGCCAGATACGCAGTATTTT	CAWNLLAGQRPDTQYF
NA	NA	TRBJ2-1	16	TRBV11-3	TGTGCCAGCAGCTTGGTTCGGGGGAGCTCCTACAATGAGCAGTTCTTC	CASSLVRGSSYNEQFF
NA	NA	TRBJ2-5	11	TRBV9	TGTGCCAGCAGCGTCGCGCACGCCCAGTACTTC	CASSVAHAQYF
NA	NA	TRBJ1-1	14	TRBV19	TGTGCCAGTAGTATAGACCAGGGATGGACTGAAGCTTTCTTT	CASSIDQGWTEAFF
TRBD2	NA	TRBJ2-1	16	TRBV11-3	TGTGCCAGCAGCTTAGTGCTAGCGGGAGTTTCCAATGAGCAGTTCTTC	CASSLVLAGVSNEQFF
NA	NA	TRBJ1-1	12	TRBV19	TGTGCCAGTAGCACCCGGGGGGGGGAAGCTTTCTTT	CASSTRGGEAFF
NA	once	TRBJ1-4	12	TRBV25-1	TGTGCCAGCAGTAAGGGGAATGAAAAACTGTTTTTT	CASSKGNEKLFF
TRBD2	NA	TRBJ2-7	15	TRBV4-3	TGCGCCAGCAGCCAACGGCGGGAGATATACTACGAGCAGTACTTC	CASSQRREIYYEQYF
NA	NA	TRBJ1-1	13	TRBV11-2	TGTGCCAGCCGTGGGGGGGGAAACACTGAAGCTTTCTTT	CASRGGGNTEAFF
NA	NA	TRBJ1-5	15	TRBV21-1	TGTGCCAGCAGCAAACAAGACCCACCCCGGGAGCCCCAGCATTTT	CASSKQDPPREPQHF
TRBD1	NA	TRBJ1-1	16	TRBV25-1	TGTGCCAGCTCCTCCCCGGGACAGGGGAGAAGAACTGAAGCTTTCTTT	CASSSPGQGRRTEAFF
NA	NA	TRBJ1-1	14	TRBV10-2	TGCGCCAGCACTACAGGCGAGTCGTACACTGAAGCTTTCTTT	CASTTGESYTEAFF
TRBD2	once	TRBJ2-3	15	TRBV7-9	TGTGCCAGCAGCATTGGACTAGCGGGCACAGATACGCAGTATTTT	CASSIGLAGTDTQYF
TRBD2	NA	TRBJ2-7	13	TRBV30	TGTGCCTGGAGTCGGGGGGGATCCTACGAGCAGTACTTC	CAWSRGGSYEQYF
TRBD1	NA	TRBJ2-5	14	TRBV29-1	TGCAGCGTTGATCAATTCGGGACAGGGGAGACCCAGTACTTC	CSVDQFGTGETQYF
TRBD2	NA	TRBJ2-3	18	TRBV4-3	TGCGCCAGCAGCCAAGATCCGGCCGGGACTAGATTGACAGATACGCAGTATTTT	CASSQDPAGTRLTDTQYF
NA	NA	TRBJ2-1	15	TRBV9	TGTGCCAGCAGCGTAGGCAGGGGTTCCTACAATGAGCAGTTCTTC	CASSVGRGSYNEQFF
NA	NA	TRBJ2-7	16	TRBV10-3	TGTGCCATCAGTGAGATCCATAGCGCTGAGTCCTACGAGCAGTACTTC	CAISEIHSAESYEQYF
NA	NA	TRBJ1-5	14	TRBV10-3	TGTGCCATCAGTGAGTCACAAGGGGCCCAGCCCCAGCATTTT	CAISESQGAQPQHF